This T cell receptor (beta chain) was recorded in a study of long-term antiretroviral therapy in people with HIV. Whole-study results and caveats: Across all time points, the repertoire was dominated by clones that expanded before ART. Dating from about 2003 to 2017, the blood was possibly obtained under older ART regimens.

Sequencing relied on immunoSEQ assay v3.0, run at survey level. Some clones are missing from TCRdb's copy, which holds only in-frame ones; the method was immunoSEQ multiplex PCR. The data hold more than 35,000 clones, with around 94% observed a single time. The germline CDR1 and CDR2 sequences are SGHRS and YFSETQ. The CDR3 consists of 14 residues. V lost 0 bases and J 5 bases, leaving 11 bases between the germline ends. In regard to this clone: Its specificity is unknown.

The chain is built from TRBV5-1 and TRBJ1-1; D may be TRBD1 (5 bases). Sequencing used unsorted PBMCs, obtained 4.1 years after starting antiretroviral therapy. This clonotype originated in a woman aged 45 to 65 with HIV. CDR3 in DNA: TGCGCCAGCAGCTTGGCAGGGCAACTAACTGAAGCTTTCTTT. Translation gives CASSLAGQLTEAFF.